These 5 T cell receptor beta chains were all obtained from the same sample, sequenced in a study of shared clonotypes between healthy human individuals (dated by TCRdb to about 2020). CD8 naive samples were obtained by positive selection for CCR7 among CD45RO-negative cells, yielding a CD45RA+CCR7+ population from which TemRA cells were excluded. The library was produced with the immunoSEQ multiplex PCR assay. TCRdb took over this immuneACCESS table, retaining in-frame rearrangements with V and J assigned. Such tables are incomplete; in checked studies, under half of the missing clones stem from an unresolved V gene, and the remainder is unexplained. This sample is represented by about 2.1 million clones; 93% of them were singletons. 1.5% to 2% of the sample is in the top ten clones. Input material: naive CD8+ T cells from PBMCs. The cell subset or site label corresponds to: CD45RA+CCR7+. These receptors came from a man aged 18 to 35 in good health. Some clones in this sample may be carry-over from other donors' samples.

V and J are TRBV4-1 and TRBJ2-5, with TRBD1 matching over 11 bases. The DNA end favors TRBJ2-7, so the J call may be wrong. This CDR3 region has 15 residues. Germline V gives CDR1 MGHRA, CDR2 YSYEKL. The CDR3 sequence is CASSHGTGGNHEQYF. For the CDR3, the DNA is TGCGCCAGCAGCCATGGGACAGGGGGAAATCACGAGCAGTACTTC.

This clone came up a few times. The gene calls are TRBV4-2 and TRBJ1-1; the D is unclear. The CDR3 contains 16 residues. The ends were cut back, 0 bases at V and 5 bases at J, with 16 bases in the middle. Germline V CDR1 and CDR2: LGHNA, YNFKEQ. CDR3 sequence reads: CASSQDIIFDGTEAFF. The CDR3, as DNA: TGTGCCAGCAGCCAAGATATTATCTTCGATGGGACTGAAGCTTTCTTT.

The J gene is TRBJ2-7, the V gene TRBV27; D possibly corresponds to TRBD2 (6 bases). The germline gives CDR1 MNHEY, CDR2 SMNVEV (reference sequence). V was pared by 4 bases and J by 3 bases, with 10 bases between. The length of the CDR3 is 13 residues. CDR3 nucleotides: TGTGCCAGCAGTTGGGGGGTTTACTACGAGCAGTACTTC. Protein sequence: CASSWGVYYEQYF.

The rearrangement joins TRBV4-1 to TRBJ1-1; 7 nucleotides agree with TRBD1. Trimming took 2 bases from V and 4 from J; bases not matched to a gene: 7. The CDR3 is 15 residues long. Germline assignment: CDR1 MGHRA and CDR2 YSYEKL. DNA for the CDR3: TGCGCCAGCAGCCAACACCAAGGGGGCGGCACTGAAGCTTTCTTT. Protein sequence: CASSQHQGGGTEAFF.

This chain uses TRBV11-2 with TRBJ2-5; TRBD2 aligns across 11 bases. This CDR3 is built from 16 residues. Losses at the gene ends were 6 bases for V and 9 bases for J; bases not matched to a gene: 15. CDR1 and CDR2 (germline): SGHAT, FQNNGV. The CDR3 DNA sequence: TGTGCCAGCAGTACGGGACTAGCGGAGCATCCCGGGGCCCAGTACTTC. Translated, it gives CASSTGLAEHPGAQYF. Drawing the rest from reference TRBV11-2 and TRBJ2-5, the complete variable domain is EAGVAQSPRYKIIEKRQSVAFWCNPISGHATLYWYQQILGQGPKLLIQFQNNGVVDDSQLPKDRFSAERLKGVDSTLKIQPAKLEDSAVYLCASSTGLAEHPGAQYFGPGTRLLVL.